This is a list of T cell receptor beta chains from one sample in a study of blood T cell repertoires in COVID-19. The assay was immunoSEQ multiplex PCR, and TCRdb's table has in-frame clones only and misses some. The sample lists around 75,000 clones, 79% occurring once. The sequencing sample was made of peripheral blood. The receptors shown here come from a woman older than 75 with active or convalescent COVID-19. Both conserved end residues are part of each CDR3. Each record gives: J gene, D gene, V gene, clone size, CDR3 protein, CDR3 DNA. D genes are given only for firm matches. A clone size is listed for some rows: how often the clone was seen (once, few, many), or a class if it is expanded.

J: TRBJ1-4; D: TRBD1; V: TRBV27; size: -; CDR3: CASRKDRGRANEKLFF; DNA: TGTGCCAGCAGAAAAGACAGGGGGCGGGCTAATGAAAAACTGTTTTTT
J: TRBJ1-1; D: -; V: TRBV6-5; size: -; CDR3: CASSSEVVDTEAFF; DNA: TGTGCCAGCAGTTCAGAGGTCGTGGACACTGAAGCTTTCTTT
J: TRBJ1-4; D: -; V: TRBV13; size: -; CDR3: CASSNGPSTNEKLFF; DNA: TGTGCCAGCAGCAATGGGCCCTCAACTAATGAAAAACTGTTTTTT
J: TRBJ2-1; D: TRBD2; V: TRBV19; size: -; CDR3: CASSASSSRGGACHEQFF; DNA: TGTGCCAGTAGTGCCAGCAGCTCACGCGGGGGGGCCTGCCATGAGCAGTTCTTC
J: TRBJ2-1; D: -; V: TRBV28; size: -; CDR3: CASKLAGNSNEQFF; DNA: TGTGCCAGCAAATTGGCAGGGAACTCCAATGAGCAGTTCTTC
J: TRBJ1-3; D: -; V: TRBV28; size: -; CDR3: CASSLYQGLTGNTIYF; DNA: TGTGCCAGCAGTTTATACCAGGGGCTTACTGGAAACACCATATATTTT
J: TRBJ2-3; D: -; V: TRBV2; size: -; CDR3: CATRTTGFGKDTQYF; DNA: TGTGCCACCCGAACAACAGGGTTTGGAAAAGATACGCAGTATTTT
J: TRBJ2-3; D: TRBD1; V: TRBV6-2/TRBV6-3; size: -; CDR3: CASSYGTGRTDTQYF; DNA: TGTGCCAGCAGTTACGGGACAGGCCGAACAGATACGCAGTATTTT
J: TRBJ2-4; D: -; V: TRBV5-6; size: -; CDR3: CASSLGRGFQYF; DNA: TGTGCCAGCAGCTTGGGCCGCGGCTTTCAGTACTTC
J: TRBJ2-7; D: TRBD2; V: TRBV2; size: -; CDR3: CASRDPSGGLSYEQYF; DNA: TGTGCCAGCAGGGATCCTAGCGGGGGGCTCTCCTACGAGCAGTACTTC
J: TRBJ2-2; D: -; V: TRBV6-6; size: -; CDR3: CASSSVEGFTGELFF; DNA: TGTGCCAGCAGTTCCGTGGAGGGATTCACCGGGGAGCTGTTTTTT
J: TRBJ2-4; D: -; V: TRBV19; size: -; CDR3: CASSIMNTVPNIQYF; DNA: TGTGCCAGTAGTATAATGAATACGGTCCCAAACATTCAGTACTTC
J: TRBJ2-1; D: -; V: TRBV5-5; size: -; CDR3: CASSPIYNEQFF; DNA: TGTGCCAGCAGCCCCATTTACAATGAGCAGTTCTTC
J: TRBJ2-5; D: -; V: TRBV3-1/TRBV3-2; size: -; CDR3: CASSQSGWPQETQYF; DNA: TGTGCCAGCAGCCAATCGGGTTGGCCCCAAGAGACCCAGTACTTC
J: TRBJ1-2; D: -; V: TRBV18; size: -; CDR3: CASSPTGGASGYTF; DNA: TGTGCCAGCTCACCGACGGGGGGGGCCTCTGGCTACACCTTC
J: TRBJ2-5; D: TRBD2; V: TRBV11-2; size: -; CDR3: CASSLVGGGAETQYF; DNA: TGTGCCAGCAGCTTAGTCGGCGGGGGGGCTGAGACCCAGTACTTC
J: TRBJ2-3; D: -; V: TRBV11-2; size: -; CDR3: CASSLRVDTQYF; DNA: TGTGCCAGCAGCTTGAGGGTGGATACGCAGTATTTT
J: TRBJ2-7; D: TRBD1; V: TRBV28; size: -; CDR3: CASRPRGTGNNEQYF; DNA: TGTGCCAGCAGACCCAGAGGGACAGGGAACAACGAGCAGTACTTC
J: TRBJ2-1; D: TRBD2; V: TRBV19; size: -; CDR3: CASSIVGLAANPSYNEQFF; DNA: TGTGCCAGTAGTATAGTAGGGCTAGCGGCAAACCCCTCCTACAATGAGCAGTTCTTC
J: TRBJ2-7; D: -; V: TRBV19; size: -; CDR3: CASSMGLGLYEQYF; DNA: TGTGCCAGTAGTATGGGGCTGGGCCTCTACGAGCAGTACTTC
J: TRBJ2-2; D: -; V: TRBV5-1; size: many; CDR3: CASSLEGNTRAGELFF; DNA: TGCGCCAGCAGCTTGGAAGGAAACACCCGGGCCGGGGAGCTGTTTTTT
J: TRBJ1-1; D: -; V: TRBV19; size: -; CDR3: CASKTTDNTEAFF; DNA: TGTGCCAGTAAAACGACAGATAACACTGAAGCTTTCTTT
J: TRBJ2-2; D: -; V: TRBV7-6; size: few; CDR3: CASSLLSGDNTGELFF; DNA: TGTGCCAGCAGCTTGTTGTCAGGGGATAACACCGGGGAGCTGTTTTTT
J: TRBJ2-1; D: -; V: TRBV5-1; size: -; CDR3: CASSLEGSPWGEQFF; DNA: TGCGCCAGCAGCTTGGAGGGGTCCCCATGGGGTGAGCAGTTCTTC
J: TRBJ2-1; D: TRBD2; V: TRBV28; size: -; CDR3: CAIGTSGRRGNEQFF; DNA: TGTGCCATCGGGACTAGCGGGAGGCGGGGGAATGAGCAGTTCTTC
J: TRBJ2-1; D: TRBD1; V: TRBV9; size: once; CDR3: CASSAPGQGTEFF; DNA: TGTGCCAGCAGCGCTCCGGGACAGGGGACCGAGTTCTTC
J: TRBJ1-1; D: -; V: TRBV4-3; size: few; CDR3: CASSQEYTGPRGEAFF; DNA: TGCGCCAGCAGCCAAGAATACACAGGGCCAAGGGGTGAAGCTTTCTTT
J: TRBJ2-1; D: -; V: TRBV24-1; size: -; CDR3: CATSAQRAPYNEQFF; DNA: TGTGCCACCAGTGCCCAGCGTGCCCCCTACAATGAGCAGTTCTTC
J: TRBJ2-5; D: TRBD1; V: TRBV18; size: -; CDR3: CASSPYRGLEETQYF; DNA: TGTGCCAGCTCACCCTACAGGGGTTTGGAAGAGACCCAGTACTTC
J: TRBJ1-5; D: -; V: TRBV28; size: -; CDR3: CATIGAVRNQPQHF; DNA: TGTGCCACCATTGGGGCAGTCCGGAATCAGCCCCAGCATTTT
J: TRBJ2-2; D: -; V: TRBV5-4; size: once; CDR3: CASSPGTNKNTGELFF; DNA: TGTGCCAGCAGCCCCGGGACAAATAAGAACACCGGGGAGCTGTTTTTT
J: TRBJ2-6; D: TRBD1; V: TRBV5-1; size: -; CDR3: CASSLGPQQGSGANVLTF; DNA: TGCGCCAGCAGCTTGGGGCCTCAACAGGGGTCTGGGGCCAACGTCCTGACTTTC
J: TRBJ1-1; D: -; V: TRBV5-1; size: once; CDR3: CASSPSSVNTEAFF; DNA: TGCGCCAGCAGCCCCAGTTCCGTGAACACTGAAGCTTTCTTT
J: TRBJ1-2; D: TRBD1; V: TRBV19; size: -; CDR3: CASSILGQGINYGYTF; DNA: TGTGCCAGTAGTATCCTGGGACAGGGTATTAACTATGGCTACACCTTC
J: TRBJ1-6; D: TRBD1; V: TRBV19; size: -; CDR3: CASSIVGGTGNSPLHF; DNA: TGTGCCAGTAGTATAGTAGGGGGGACAGGTAATTCACCCCTCCACTTT
J: TRBJ2-3; D: TRBD2; V: TRBV5-8; size: -; CDR3: CASSQLPLAGGPYVDTQYF; DNA: TGTGCCAGCAGCCAGCTCCCCTTAGCGGGGGGGCCTTATGTAGATACGCAGTATTTT
J: TRBJ1-5; D: -; V: TRBV4-2; size: -; CDR3: CASSQEGGRDQPQHF; DNA: TGTGCCAGCAGCCAAGAAGGAGGAAGGGATCAGCCCCAGCATTTT
J: TRBJ1-1; D: -; V: TRBV19; size: -; CDR3: CASSIRGAGTEAFF; DNA: TGTGCCAGTAGTATTCGGGGGGCTGGCACTGAAGCTTTCTTT
J: TRBJ1-1; D: -; V: TRBV7-9; size: -; CDR3: CASSTHGGPNTEAFF; DNA: TGTGCCAGCAGCACTCATGGTGGGCCGAACACTGAAGCTTTCTTT
J: TRBJ2-3; D: TRBD1; V: TRBV5-1; size: once; CDR3: CASFRQGVSDTQYF; DNA: TGCGCCAGTTTCCGACAGGGTGTTTCAGATACGCAGTATTTT
J: TRBJ2-3; D: TRBD2; V: TRBV2; size: few; CDR3: CASKVAGGFSDTQYF; DNA: TGTGCCAGCAAGGTAGCGGGGGGGTTCTCAGATACGCAGTATTTT
J: TRBJ2-1; D: -; V: TRBV4-3; size: -; CDR3: CASSHQGGSYYNEQFF; DNA: TGCGCCAGCAGCCATCAAGGGGGTTCTTACTACAATGAGCAGTTCTTC
J: TRBJ2-5; D: TRBD2; V: TRBV5-1; size: -; CDR3: CASRPTSVQETQYF; DNA: TGCGCCAGCAGGCCGACTAGCGTCCAAGAGACCCAGTACTTC
J: TRBJ1-3; D: -; V: TRBV6-5; size: -; CDR3: CASRTGVSGNTIYF; DNA: TGTGCCAGCAGGACCGGGGTCTCTGGAAACACCATATATTTT
J: TRBJ2-6; D: TRBD1; V: TRBV19; size: -; CDR3: CASSIPPRGRAGANVLTF; DNA: TGTGCCAGTAGTATTCCACCCAGGGGGCGCGCTGGGGCCAACGTCCTGACTTTC
J: TRBJ1-4; D: -; V: TRBV15; size: -; CDR3: CATSATGEYEKLFF; DNA: TGTGCCACCAGCGCCACAGGAGAATATGAAAAACTGTTTTTT
J: TRBJ2-3; D: TRBD1; V: TRBV24-1; size: -; CDR3: CATSKPGTGDPDTQYF; DNA: TGTGCCACCAGTAAACCCGGGACAGGGGATCCAGATACGCAGTATTTT
J: TRBJ2-7; D: -; V: TRBV5-1; size: -; CDR3: CASSLGTAGEQYF; DNA: TGCGCCAGCAGCTTGGGGACAGCTGGGGAGCAGTACTTC
J: TRBJ2-7; D: TRBD2; V: TRBV4-3; size: few; CDR3: CASSQGTSGRFGEQYF; DNA: TGCGCCAGCAGCCAAGGGACTAGCGGGAGATTCGGCGAGCAGTACTTC
J: TRBJ2-7; D: TRBD2; V: TRBV3-1/TRBV3-2; size: -; CDR3: CASSPPPYSGSAYEQYF; DNA: TGTGCCAGCAGTCCGCCCCCTTATAGCGGGTCCGCCTACGAGCAGTACTTC
J: TRBJ2-7; D: TRBD1; V: TRBV5-5; size: -; CDR3: CASSADRGPRAYEQYF; DNA: TGTGCCAGCAGCGCAGACAGGGGGCCTCGGGCCTACGAGCAGTACTTC
J: TRBJ1-2; D: -; V: TRBV7-2; size: -; CDR3: CASSLVVRVNYGYTF; DNA: TGTGCCAGCAGCTTAGTCGTCAGGGTTAACTATGGCTACACCTTC